A selection of T cell receptor beta chains follows, all from one sample in a study of shared clonotypes between healthy human individuals. The method was immunoSEQ multiplex PCR; TCRdb's version includes in-frame clones alone and lacks a portion of them. The sample records more than 2,000,000 clones, approximately 94% being singletons. Sequences were obtained from naive CD4+ T cells sorted from blood. Receptors were obtained from a young man in good health. Each CDR3 is given with its conserved first and last residue. Fields, in order: clone size, V gene, J gene, D gene, CDR3 protein, CDR3 DNA. A D gene is named only where the DNA matches it firmly. A clone size is listed for some rows: how often the clone was seen (once, few, many), or a class if it is expanded.

abundance: NA
v_gene: TRBV29-1
j_gene: TRBJ2-3
d_gene: NA
CDR3aa: CFQRAGGTDTQYF
CDR3nt: TGCTTTCAGAGGGCAGGGGGCACAGATACGCAGTATTTT

abundance: NA
v_gene: TRBV2
j_gene: TRBJ1-2
d_gene: NA
CDR3aa: CASSGQDNYGYTF
CDR3nt: TGTGCCAGCAGTGGGCAGGATAACTATGGCTACACCTTC

abundance: NA
v_gene: TRBV10-3
j_gene: TRBJ1-4
d_gene: TRBD1
CDR3aa: CAISQTGANEKLFF
CDR3nt: TGTGCCATCAGCCAGACAGGGGCTAATGAAAAACTGTTTTTT

abundance: NA
v_gene: TRBV29-1
j_gene: TRBJ2-2
d_gene: TRBD1
CDR3aa: CSVEQGANGELFF
CDR3nt: TGCAGCGTTGAACAGGGGGCGAACGGGGAGCTGTTTTTT

abundance: NA
v_gene: TRBV5-5
j_gene: TRBJ2-7
d_gene: TRBD2
CDR3aa: CASSNRLAGGQEQYF
CDR3nt: TGTGCCAGCAGCAACCGACTAGCGGGGGGTCAGGAGCAGTACTTC

abundance: NA
v_gene: TRBV9
j_gene: TRBJ2-3
d_gene: NA
CDR3aa: CASSGTTSTDTQYF
CDR3nt: TGTGCCAGCAGCGGAACTACTAGCACAGATACGCAGTATTTT

abundance: NA
v_gene: TRBV7-2
j_gene: TRBJ2-1
d_gene: TRBD2
CDR3aa: CASSLGPLTSGADNEQFF
CDR3nt: TGTGCCAGCAGCTTAGGGCCCTTGACTAGCGGGGCAGACAATGAGCAGTTCTTC

abundance: NA
v_gene: TRBV5-8
j_gene: TRBJ1-2
d_gene: NA
CDR3aa: CASSLYGSYGYTF
CDR3nt: TGTGCCAGCAGCTTGTACGGCTCCTATGGCTACACCTTC

abundance: NA
v_gene: TRBV5-6
j_gene: TRBJ2-5
d_gene: NA
CDR3aa: CASRREGQETQYF
CDR3nt: TGTGCCAGCAGACGTGAGGGCCAAGAGACCCAGTACTTC

abundance: once
v_gene: TRBV19
j_gene: TRBJ1-4
d_gene: NA
CDR3aa: CATRQASAPNEKLFF
CDR3nt: TGTGCCACCCGACAGGCTTCGGCCCCTAATGAAAAACTGTTTTTT

abundance: NA
v_gene: TRBV5-5
j_gene: TRBJ1-1
d_gene: TRBD1
CDR3aa: CASSLFDRVNTEAFF
CDR3nt: TGTGCCAGCAGCTTATTCGACAGGGTGAACACTGAAGCTTTCTTT

abundance: NA
v_gene: TRBV4-1
j_gene: TRBJ1-2
d_gene: NA
CDR3aa: CASSQDGTWTSDRGYTF
CDR3nt: TGCGCCAGCAGCCAAGATGGGACATGGACATCAGATAGGGGCTACACCTTC

abundance: NA
v_gene: TRBV12-5
j_gene: TRBJ1-6
d_gene: NA
CDR3aa: CASGLVLGTYNSPLHF
CDR3nt: TGTGCTAGTGGTTTGGTATTGGGCACCTATAATTCACCCCTCCACTTT

abundance: NA
v_gene: TRBV6-1
j_gene: TRBJ1-5
d_gene: NA
CDR3aa: CASSEGGNQPQHF
CDR3nt: TGTGCCAGCAGTGAAGGCGGCAATCAGCCCCAGCATTTT

abundance: NA
v_gene: TRBV30
j_gene: TRBJ2-7
d_gene: TRBD2
CDR3aa: CAWSVVLAGGTWEQYF
CDR3nt: TGTGCCTGGAGTGTGGTACTAGCGGGGGGGACGTGGGAGCAGTACTTC

abundance: NA
v_gene: TRBV7-2
j_gene: TRBJ2-1
d_gene: TRBD2
CDR3aa: CASSLGTGLGGEQFF
CDR3nt: TGTGCCAGCAGCTTAGGTACGGGACTAGGAGGTGAGCAGTTCTTC

abundance: NA
v_gene: TRBV19
j_gene: TRBJ2-3
d_gene: NA
CDR3aa: CASSTLGGPDTQYF
CDR3nt: TGTGCCAGTAGTACCCTGGGGGGCCCAGATACGCAGTATTTT

abundance: NA
v_gene: TRBV5-5
j_gene: TRBJ1-4
d_gene: NA
CDR3aa: CASSLARWGSSDEKLFF
CDR3nt: TGTGCCAGCAGCTTGGCGCGCTGGGGATCAAGCGATGAAAAACTGTTTTTT

abundance: once
v_gene: TRBV19
j_gene: TRBJ2-7
d_gene: TRBD1
CDR3aa: CASSKRQTGGAYEQYF
CDR3nt: TGTGCCAGTAGTAAAAGGCAGACAGGGGGAGCCTACGAGCAGTACTTC

abundance: NA
v_gene: TRBV6-5
j_gene: TRBJ1-1
d_gene: NA
CDR3aa: CASSYSLRGTEAFF
CDR3nt: TGTGCCAGCAGTTACAGCCTGCGGGGCACTGAAGCTTTCTTT

abundance: NA
v_gene: TRBV11-2
j_gene: TRBJ1-2
d_gene: NA
CDR3aa: CASSLDGQGNGYTF
CDR3nt: TGTGCCAGCAGCTTAGACGGCCAGGGAAATGGCTACACCTTC

abundance: NA
v_gene: TRBV9
j_gene: TRBJ2-2
d_gene: TRBD2
CDR3aa: CASGREGNTGELFF
CDR3nt: TGTGCCAGCGGGCGGGAGGGGAACACCGGGGAGCTGTTTTTT

abundance: NA
v_gene: TRBV19
j_gene: TRBJ1-5
d_gene: TRBD1
CDR3aa: CASSILRDSGAPAHF
CDR3nt: TGTGCCAGTAGTATACTTCGGGACAGCGGGGCTCCAGCGCATTTT

abundance: NA
v_gene: TRBV18
j_gene: TRBJ2-3
d_gene: NA
CDR3aa: CASSPTLTDTQYF
CDR3nt: TGTGCCAGCTCACCAACTTTAACAGATACGCAGTATTTT

abundance: NA
v_gene: TRBV11-2
j_gene: TRBJ2-1
d_gene: NA
CDR3aa: CASSFSDSSYNEQFF
CDR3nt: TGTGCCAGCAGCTTCTCGGACAGTTCCTACAATGAGCAGTTCTTC

abundance: NA
v_gene: TRBV10-3
j_gene: TRBJ2-1
d_gene: NA
CDR3aa: CAISESGGKGYEQFF
CDR3nt: TGTGCCATCAGTGAGTCTGGCGGGAAGGGATATGAGCAGTTCTTC

abundance: NA
v_gene: TRBV18
j_gene: TRBJ2-5
d_gene: NA
CDR3aa: CASSPLLSGNGETQYF
CDR3nt: TGTGCCAGCTCACCTTTACTGTCGGGGAATGGGGAGACCCAGTACTTC

abundance: NA
v_gene: TRBV5-1
j_gene: TRBJ2-7
d_gene: TRBD1
CDR3aa: CASSLTGGASYEQYF
CDR3nt: TGCGCCAGCAGCCTTACAGGGGGCGCCTCCTACGAGCAGTACTTC

abundance: NA
v_gene: TRBV6-1
j_gene: TRBJ1-2
d_gene: TRBD1
CDR3aa: CASSEGQGWYGYTF
CDR3nt: TGTGCCAGCAGTGAAGGACAGGGTTGGTATGGCTACACCTTC

abundance: NA
v_gene: TRBV5-1
j_gene: TRBJ2-5
d_gene: TRBD2
CDR3aa: CASSPTSVQETQYF
CDR3nt: TGCGCCAGCAGTCCGACTAGCGTCCAAGAGACCCAGTACTTC

abundance: NA
v_gene: TRBV5-1
j_gene: TRBJ2-7
d_gene: NA
CDR3aa: CASSLASGPEQYF
CDR3nt: TGCGCCAGCAGCTTGGCCTCGGGCCCCGAGCAGTACTTC

abundance: NA
v_gene: TRBV5-4
j_gene: TRBJ2-7
d_gene: NA
CDR3aa: CASSYNQYEQYF
CDR3nt: TGTGCCAGCAGCTATAACCAGTACGAGCAGTACTTC

abundance: NA
v_gene: TRBV28
j_gene: TRBJ2-2
d_gene: TRBD1
CDR3aa: CASSRTGRVSGELFF
CDR3nt: TGTGCCAGCAGTCGGACAGGGCGTGTGTCCGGGGAGCTGTTTTTT

abundance: NA
v_gene: TRBV21-1
j_gene: TRBJ2-1
d_gene: NA
CDR3aa: CASSKSLLGGSTVDEQFF
CDR3nt: TGTGCCAGCAGCAAAAGCCTCCTTGGCGGGAGTACGGTAGATGAGCAGTTCTTC

abundance: NA
v_gene: TRBV27
j_gene: TRBJ1-5
d_gene: TRBD1
CDR3aa: CASSPLSLGTASNQPQHF
CDR3nt: TGTGCCAGCAGTCCCCTAAGCCTCGGGACAGCAAGCAATCAGCCCCAGCATTTT

abundance: NA
v_gene: TRBV5-7
j_gene: TRBJ1-6
d_gene: TRBD1
CDR3aa: CASSLGDRNSPLHF
CDR3nt: TGTGCCAGCAGCTTGGGGGACAGAAATTCACCCCTCCACTTT

abundance: NA
v_gene: TRBV19
j_gene: TRBJ2-7
d_gene: NA
CDR3aa: CASSPTQLTGSYEQYF
CDR3nt: TGTGCCAGTAGCCCCACCCAGCTGACAGGATCCTACGAGCAGTACTTC

abundance: NA
v_gene: TRBV10-3
j_gene: TRBJ2-5
d_gene: NA
CDR3aa: CAIRIDSSQETQYF
CDR3nt: TGTGCCATCAGAATCGACAGCTCCCAAGAGACCCAGTACTTC

abundance: once
v_gene: TRBV19
j_gene: TRBJ2-7
d_gene: TRBD2
CDR3aa: CASSPREGAGEQYF
CDR3nt: TGTGCCAGTAGCCCCAGGGAGGGAGCGGGCGAGCAGTACTTC

abundance: NA
v_gene: TRBV28
j_gene: TRBJ1-5
d_gene: NA
CDR3aa: CASNVDNSNQPQHF
CDR3nt: TGTGCCAGCAATGTTGACAATAGCAATCAGCCCCAGCATTTT